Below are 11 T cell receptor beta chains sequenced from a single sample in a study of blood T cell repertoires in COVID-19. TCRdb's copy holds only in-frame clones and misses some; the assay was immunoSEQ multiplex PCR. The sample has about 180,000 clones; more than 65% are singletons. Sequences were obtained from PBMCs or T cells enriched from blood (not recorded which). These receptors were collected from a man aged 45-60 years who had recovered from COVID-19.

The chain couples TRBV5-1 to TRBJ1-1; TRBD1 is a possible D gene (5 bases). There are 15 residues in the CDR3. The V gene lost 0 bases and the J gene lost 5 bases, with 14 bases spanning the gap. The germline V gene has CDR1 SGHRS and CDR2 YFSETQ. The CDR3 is CASSLGQGGETEAFF. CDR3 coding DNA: TGCGCCAGCAGCTTGGGGCAGGGCGGGGAAACTGAAGCTTTCTTT.

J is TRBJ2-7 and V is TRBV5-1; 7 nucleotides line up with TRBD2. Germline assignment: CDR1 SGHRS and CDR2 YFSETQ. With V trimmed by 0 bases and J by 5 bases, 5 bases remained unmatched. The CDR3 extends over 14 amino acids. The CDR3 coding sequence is TGCGCCAGCAGCTTGGGTAGCGGGCGGAACGAGCAGTACTTC. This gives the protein CASSLGSGRNEQYF. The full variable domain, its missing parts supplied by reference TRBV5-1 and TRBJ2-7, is KAGVTQTPRYLIKTRGQQVTLSCSPISGHRSVSWYQQTPGQGLQFLFEYFSETQRNKGNFPGRFSGRQFSNSRSEMNVSTLELGDSALYLCASSLGSGRNEQYFGPGTRLTVT.

CDR3 residues: CASSLPGSPGELFF. CDR3 in DNA: TGTGCCAGCAGCCTCCCGGGTAGTCCCGGGGAGCTGTTTTTT. The chain recombines TRBV7-2 with TRBJ2-2; D uncertain. V was pared by 5 bases and J by 6 bases, with 13 bases between. In germline, CDR1 is SGHTA, CDR2 FQGNSA. This CDR3 spans 14 amino acids.

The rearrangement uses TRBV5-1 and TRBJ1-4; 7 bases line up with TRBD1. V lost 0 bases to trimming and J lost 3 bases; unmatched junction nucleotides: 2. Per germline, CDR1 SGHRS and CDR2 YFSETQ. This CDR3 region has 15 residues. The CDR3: CASSLAGTANEKLFF. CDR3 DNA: TGCGCCAGCAGCTTGGCTGGGACAGCTAATGAAAAACTGTTTTTT.

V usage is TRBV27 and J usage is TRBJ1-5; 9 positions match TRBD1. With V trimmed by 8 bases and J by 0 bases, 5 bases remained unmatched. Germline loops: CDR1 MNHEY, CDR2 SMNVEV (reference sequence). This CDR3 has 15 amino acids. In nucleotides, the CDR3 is TGTGCCAGCTCGGGACAGGGCGATAGCAATCAGCCCCAGCATTTT. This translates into CASSGQGDSNQPQHF.

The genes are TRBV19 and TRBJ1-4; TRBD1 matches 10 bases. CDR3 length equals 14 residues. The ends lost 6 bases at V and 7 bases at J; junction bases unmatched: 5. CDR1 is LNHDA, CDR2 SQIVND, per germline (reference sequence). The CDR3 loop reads CASSWDRGVEKLFF. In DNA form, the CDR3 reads TGTGCCAGTAGCTGGGACAGGGGCGTTGAAAAACTGTTTTTT.

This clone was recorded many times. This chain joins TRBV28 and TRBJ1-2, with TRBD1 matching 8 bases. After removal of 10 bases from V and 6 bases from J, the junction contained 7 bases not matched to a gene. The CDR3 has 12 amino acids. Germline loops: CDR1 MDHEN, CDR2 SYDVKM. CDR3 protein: CATERQGHGYTF. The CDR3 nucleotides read TGTGCCACCGAACGACAGGGGCATGGCTACACCTTC.

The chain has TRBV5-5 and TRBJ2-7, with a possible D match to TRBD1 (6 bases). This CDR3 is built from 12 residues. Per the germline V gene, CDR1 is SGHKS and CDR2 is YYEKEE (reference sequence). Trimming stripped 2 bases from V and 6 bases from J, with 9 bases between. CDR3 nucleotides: TGTGCCAGCAGCTTTACAGGGACCGAGCAGTACTTC. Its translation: CASSFTGTEQYF.

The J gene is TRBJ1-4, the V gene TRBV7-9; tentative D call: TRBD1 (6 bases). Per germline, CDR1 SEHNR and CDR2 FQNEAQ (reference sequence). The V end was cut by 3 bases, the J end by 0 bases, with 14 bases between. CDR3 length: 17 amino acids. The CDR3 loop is CASSLGARQTTNEKLFF. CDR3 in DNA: TGTGCCAGCAGCTTGGGGGCCCGACAGACAACTAATGAAAAACTGTTTTTT.

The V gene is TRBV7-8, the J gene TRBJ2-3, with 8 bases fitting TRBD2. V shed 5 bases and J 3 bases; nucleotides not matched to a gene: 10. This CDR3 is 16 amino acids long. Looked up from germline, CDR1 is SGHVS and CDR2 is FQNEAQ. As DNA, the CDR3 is TGTGCCAGCAGCCCCCGGGGGGGGGCTGGAACAGATACGCAGTATTTT. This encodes CASSPRGGAGTDTQYF.

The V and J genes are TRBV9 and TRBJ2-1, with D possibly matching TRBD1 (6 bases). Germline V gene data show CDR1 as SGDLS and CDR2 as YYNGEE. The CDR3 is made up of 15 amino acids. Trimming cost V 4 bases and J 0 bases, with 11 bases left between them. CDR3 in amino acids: CASSPPGVSYNEQFF. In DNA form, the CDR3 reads TGTGCCAGCAGCCCACCAGGGGTCTCCTACAATGAGCAGTTCTTC.